The 29 T cell receptor beta chains in this list originate from one sample, sequenced in a study of shared clonotypes between healthy human individuals. Naive CD8 cells were CD45RO-negative, positively selected for CCR7, excluding terminally differentiated effector memory CD45RA+ cells. Repertoires were generated with immunoSEQ multiplex PCR, while TCRdb's copy carries only in-frame clones and drops some. The sample consists of roughly 590,000 clones, around 95% of them appearing once. Sequencing was carried out using naive CD8+ T cells sorted from blood. All receptors derive from a young woman in good health.

The genes are TRBV30 and TRBJ2-7, with 15 bases aligning to TRBD2. Germline trimming cut 3 bases from V and 4 bases from J; bases unmatched to any gene: 1. The CDR3 covers 14 residues. Per the germline V gene, CDR1 is GTSNPN and CDR2 is SVGIG (reference sequence). The CDR3: CAWRGLAGGYEQYF. The CDR3 DNA follows: TGTGCCTGGAGGGGACTAGCGGGAGGTTACGAGCAGTACTTC.

In regard to this clone: The same CDR3 also results from other DNA sequences found in this sample. The rearrangement uses TRBV14 and TRBJ1-2; a possible D gene is TRBD1 (5 bases). The CDR3 consists of 13 residues. The V end lost 0 bases, the J end lost 8 bases, and 10 bases lay between the germline ends. Germline V gene data show CDR1 as SGHDN and CDR2 as FVKESK. The CDR3 DNA reads TGTGCCAGCAGCCAAGATCATAGGGGAGGCTACACCTTC. Its translation is CASSQDHRGGYTF.

The chain combines TRBV28 with TRBJ1-3, with 7 bases matching TRBD1. J gave up 3 bases and V 11 bases, and 7 bases lay outside the gene matches. Per germline, CDR1 MDHEN and CDR2 SYDVKM. The CDR3 is 13 amino acids. The CDR3 protein is CAVRQGFGNTIYF. CDR3 nucleotide sequence: TGTGCCGTACGACAGGGATTTGGAAACACCATATATTTT.

The chain joins TRBV5-5 to TRBJ2-1; D perhaps matches TRBD2 (5 bases). CDR3 size: 16 residues. Germline-derived CDR1 and CDR2 are SGHKS and YYEKEE (reference sequence). V lost 4 bases to trimming and J lost 0 bases, with 14 bases between them. The CDR3 region is CASSLRLTSSYNEQFF. In nucleotides, the CDR3 is TGTGCCAGCAGCCTGAGACTAACCAGCTCCTACAATGAGCAGTTCTTC.

V and J are TRBV10-3 and TRBJ2-1; TRBD1 might be the D (6 bases). Germline values: CDR1 ENHRY, CDR2 SYGVKD. Trimming left V 3 bases short and J 10 bases short, with 7 bases between. CDR3 size: 11 residues. The CDR3 coding sequence is TGTGCCATCAGTGAAGGGACAGAGCAGTTCTTC. Protein: CAISEGTEQFF.

The chain joins TRBV7-6 to TRBJ2-1, with 7 positions matching TRBD2. Germline trimming cut 2 bases from V and 4 bases from J; bases unmatched to any gene: 5. This CDR3 spans 15 amino acids. Germline V gene lookup returns CDR1 SGHVS and CDR2 FNYEAQ. CDR3 loop: CASSLLLARYNEQFF. The CDR3 region has the DNA TGTGCCAGCAGCTTACTACTAGCGAGGTACAATGAGCAGTTCTTC.

The chain employs TRBV6-5 and TRBJ2-1; D remains unclear. The CDR3 runs to 15 residues. V was clipped by 8 bases and J by 5 bases, with 19 bases between them. Germline V gene data show CDR1 as MNHEY and CDR2 as SVGAGI. CDR3 sequence (DNA): TGTGCCAGCGGTTTTGTAGGTGGGAACAACAATGAGCAGTTCTTC. Amino acid sequence: CASGFVGGNNNEQFF.

This clone occurred a few times. The chain employs TRBV4-1 and TRBJ1-1; 7 positions match TRBD1. The V and J ends lost 6 bases and 5 bases, in that order; junction bases with no gene match: 6. CDR3 length equals 13 residues. Germline V CDR1 and CDR2: MGHRA, YSYEKL. The CDR3 sequence: CASSFRGGTEAFF. CDR3 bases: TGCGCCAGCAGTTTCAGGGGGGGAACTGAAGCTTTCTTT.

This chain joins TRBV15 and TRBJ2-5; TRBD1 matches at 7 bases. The end of the DNA is better explained by TRBJ2-7, so the J call may be wrong. The CDR3 is 15 residues long. Germline V lookup: CDR1 LNHNV, CDR2 YYDKDF (reference sequence). The CDR3 is CATSRDLGQAHEQYF. The CDR3 DNA reads TGTGCCACCAGCAGAGATCTCGGACAGGCCCACGAGCAGTACTTC.

This chain uses TRBV10-1 with TRBJ2-1; 10 bases fit TRBD2. After removal of 3 bases from V and 9 bases from J, the junction contained 8 bases not matched to a gene. This CDR3 is built from 15 residues. Germline V CDR1 and CDR2: WNHNN, SYGVQD (reference sequence). The CDR3 is CASSDIAGGGGEQFF. CDR3 bases: TGCGCCAGCAGTGATATAGCGGGAGGTGGGGGTGAGCAGTTCTTC.

The V gene is TRBV7-9, the J gene TRBJ1-4; TRBD1 aligns across 7 bases. This CDR3 is built from 14 residues. CDR1 SEHNR and CDR2 FQNEAQ come from the germline V gene (reference sequence). J gave up 6 bases and V 2 bases, and 3 bases lay outside the gene matches. The DNA of the CDR3 is TGTGCCAGCAGCTTACAGGGGGTAGATGAAAAACTGTTTTTT. It specifies CASSLQGVDEKLFF.

The chain combines TRBV7-9 with TRBJ2-1, with 9 nucleotides matching TRBD2. The CDR3 is made up of 15 amino acids. The trim removed 5 bases at V and 7 bases at J, leaving 9 bases unmatched. Germline CDR1 is SEHNR and CDR2 is FQNEAQ (reference sequence). The CDR3, as DNA: TGTGCCAGCAGCCCTGGGGCGGGAGGGCCGAATGAGCAGTTCTTC. Translating it yields CASSPGAGGPNEQFF. The variable domain in full, completed from reference TRBV7-9 and TRBJ2-1, reads DTGVSQNPRHKITKRGQNVTFRCDPISEHNRLYWYRQTLGQGPEFLTYFQNEAQLEKSRLLSDRFSAERPKGSFSTLEIQRTEQGDSAMYLCASSPGAGGPNEQFFGPGTRLTVL.

This rearrangement joins TRBV18 to TRBJ2-1; 9 bases fit TRBD1. The germline V gene encodes CDR1 KGHSH and CDR2 LQKENI. The CDR3 spans 15 residues. The V and J ends lost 3 bases and 4 bases, in that order; junction bases with no gene match: 4. CDR3 sequence: CASSPWDREYNEQFF. The DNA of the CDR3 is TGTGCCAGCTCACCCTGGGACAGGGAATACAATGAGCAGTTCTTC.

This clone came up a few times. This rearrangement joins TRBV19 to TRBJ2-7; possible D gene TRBD2, 6 bases. The CDR3 has 13 residues. V was shortened by 5 bases and J by 3 bases, with 11 bases between the two germline ends. Per the germline V gene, CDR1 is LNHDA and CDR2 is SQIVND (reference sequence). The CDR3 DNA reads as TGTGCCAGTAGTCCCGGGACTTTCTACGAGCAGTACTTC. It specifies CASSPGTFYEQYF.

The chain employs TRBV4-1 and TRBJ2-7; possible D gene TRBD2, 6 bases. The V gene lost 0 bases and the J gene lost 6 bases, with 12 bases spanning the gap. The CDR3 is 14 amino acids. Looked up from germline, CDR1 is MGHRA and CDR2 is YSYEKL. The CDR3 nucleotides are TGCGCCAGCAGCCAAGAGCGGAGGGGCGGCGAGCAGTACTTC. As protein: CASSQERRGGEQYF.

V gene TRBV7-8 combines with J gene TRBJ2-7, with 7 bases aligning to TRBD1. There are 13 residues in the CDR3. CDR1 is SGHVS, CDR2 FQNEAQ, per germline. Losses at the gene ends were 4 bases for V and 2 bases for J; bases not matched to a gene: 2. This chain's CDR3 is CASSSRGTYEQYF. The CDR3 coding sequence is TGTGCCAGCAGCTCCAGGGGGACCTACGAGCAGTACTTC. Variable domain in full (rest from reference TRBV7-8 and TRBJ2-7): GAGVSQSPRYKVAKRGQDVALRCDPISGHVSLFWYQQALGQGPEFLTYFQNEAQLDKSGLPSDRFFAERPEGSVSTLKIQRTQQEDSAVYLCASSSRGTYEQYFGPGTRLTVT.

This clone was found once. The chain uses TRBV29-1 and TRBJ2-7, with TRBD1 identical over 7 bases. This CDR3 has 11 amino acids. J lost 6 bases, V lost 6 bases, and 5 bases had no gene match. Germline loops: CDR1 SQVTM, CDR2 ANQGSEA. CDR3 amino acids: CSVADRVEQYF. CDR3 sequence (DNA): TGCAGCGTCGCCGACAGGGTCGAGCAGTACTTC.

The chain links TRBV7-8 to TRBJ2-5, with TRBD2 as a possible D gene (5 bases). The V gene's germline CDR1 is SGHVS and CDR2 FQNEAQ. The CDR3 contains 16 residues. Trimming removed 4 bases at V and 1 base at J, with 16 bases between. CDR3 nucleotide sequence: TGTGCCAGCAGCTCGTCCGGGGTCCTCATCCAAGAGACCCAGTACTTC. This translates into CASSSSGVLIQETQYF.

This clone showed up just once. The rearrangement uses TRBV2 and TRBJ1-1; maybe TRBD1 (5 bases). CDR1 is SNHLY, CDR2 FYNNEI, per germline. Between the trimmed V and J ends, which lost 6 bases and 1 base, there was a span of 9 bases. This CDR3 region has 13 residues. This chain's CDR3 is CASRIGGNTEAFF. In nucleotides, the CDR3 is TGTGCCAGCAGAATCGGGGGGAACACTGAAGCTTTCTTT.

The rearrangement joins TRBV2 to TRBJ2-6; TRBD2 matches 10 bases. Germline CDR1 SNHLY, CDR2 FYNNEI. J was trimmed by 0 bases and V by 8 bases; bases with no gene match: 7. CDR3 length equals 17 residues. The CDR3 DNA follows: TGTGCCAGCCCGGGGTCTAGCGGGAGCTCTGGGGCCAACGTCCTGACTTTC. Its translation is CASPGSSGSSGANVLTF.

The DNA of the CDR3 is TGTGCCAGCAGCGGGTCTAGCGGGAGTGAGGAAGATACGCAGTATTTT. As protein: CASSGSSGSEEDTQYF. This chain uses TRBV7-2 with TRBJ2-3, with TRBD2 matching over 10 bases. The length of the CDR3 is 16 residues. The germline V gene has CDR1 SGHTA and CDR2 FQGNSA. The V gene end was trimmed by 5 bases and the J gene end by 5 bases; junction bases not matched to a gene: 10.

This sequence joins TRBV7-9 and TRBJ1-4, with 9 bases lining up with TRBD1. Per germline, CDR1 SEHNR and CDR2 FQNEAQ (reference sequence). The CDR3 length is 13 residues. V lost 10 bases to trimming and J lost 7 bases; unmatched junction nucleotides: 7. The CDR3 DNA reads as TGTGCCACCACCGGGACAGGGAGTGAAAAACTGTTTTTT. Translated: CATTGTGSEKLFF. The entire variable domain, with the rest obtained from reference TRBV7-9 and TRBJ1-4, is as follows: DTGVSQNPRHKITKRGQNVTFRCDPISEHNRLYWYRQTLGQGPEFLTYFQNEAQLEKSRLLSDRFSAERPKGSFSTLEIQRTEQGDSAMYLCATTGTGSEKLFFGSGTQLSVL.

This chain connects TRBV14 to TRBJ2-1; tentative D call: TRBD2 (6 bases). The CDR3 spans 15 residues. Germline CDR1 and CDR2: SGHDN and FVKESK. The V and J ends lost 2 bases and 3 bases respectively, with 11 bases between them. The CDR3: CASSQLGGSYNEQFF. The CDR3 bases are TGTGCCAGCAGCCAACTAGGAGGGAGCTACAATGAGCAGTTCTTC.

This clone showed up just once. This sequence joins TRBV18 and TRBJ2-1, with D possibly being TRBD1 or TRBD2 (6 bases each). The CDR3 is 18 amino acids. Germline CDR1 reads KGHSH; CDR2 reads LQKENI. Trimming cost V 4 bases and J 8 bases, with 27 bases left between them. The CDR3 DNA is TGTGCCAGCTCACGGGGGGCAGGGCCGGGACCAGTCGGGGATGAGCAGTTCTTC. It codes for CASSRGAGPGPVGDEQFF.

The count of this clone is one. The gene calls are TRBV9 and TRBJ1-2; D unclear. This CDR3 is built from 13 residues. Germline CDR1 SGDLS, CDR2 YYNGEE. Deletions cut 4 bases from V and 4 bases from J, with 11 bases between. The CDR3 sequence: CASSPTAAYGYTF. Written as DNA, the CDR3 is TGTGCCAGCAGCCCGACCGCAGCCTATGGCTACACCTTC. Full variable domain (remainder filled in from reference TRBV9 and TRBJ1-2): DSGVTQTPKHLITATGQRVTLRCSPRSGDLSVYWYQQSLDQGLQFLIQYYNGEERAKGNILERFSAQQFPDLHSELNLSSLELGDSALYFCASSPTAAYGYTFGSGTRLTVV.

This rearrangement joins TRBV7-9 to TRBJ2-2; 9 bases agree with TRBD1. V was clipped by 8 bases and J by 4 bases; unmatched bases: 11. The V gene's germline CDR1 is SEHNR and CDR2 FQNEAQ (reference sequence). The CDR3 is made up of 16 amino acids. DNA for the CDR3: TGTGCCAGCGGATACCCCGGGACAGGGTCCACCGGGGAGCTGTTTTTT. It yields the protein CASGYPGTGSTGELFF.

The V gene is TRBV7-8, the J gene TRBJ2-3; weak D call: TRBD1 (5 bases). V lost 6 bases and J 2 bases, leaving 15 bases between the germline ends. This CDR3 contains 15 residues. In germline, CDR1 is SGHVS, CDR2 FQNEAQ. In DNA form, the CDR3 reads TGTGCCAGCAGACAGGAAGGGGCTTTCACAGATACGCAGTATTTT. This gives the protein CASRQEGAFTDTQYF. Variable domain in full (rest from reference TRBV7-8 and TRBJ2-3): GAGVSQSPRYKVAKRGQDVALRCDPISGHVSLFWYQQALGQGPEFLTYFQNEAQLDKSGLPSDRFFAERPEGSVSTLKIQRTQQEDSAVYLCASRQEGAFTDTQYFGPGTRLTVL.

For this clone: The junction departs from the called germline gene at one end, perhaps through a read error. The same CDR3 arises from other DNA sequences in this sample as well. The chain combines TRBV27 with TRBJ2-1; D is perhaps TRBD1 or TRBD2 (5 bases each). CDR1 is MNHEY, CDR2 SMNVEV, per germline (reference sequence). This CDR3 is built from 16 residues. The CDR3 loop is CASSPSGGEEYNEQFF. The CDR3 bases are TGCGCCAGCAGTCCCTCTGGGGGAGAGGAGTACAATGAGCAGTTCTTC.

The genes are TRBV28 and TRBJ1-2, with D perhaps matching TRBD1 (5 bases). CDR3 length: 14 amino acids. V dropped 3 bases and J dropped 2 bases, with 10 bases sitting between them. Germline V lookup: CDR1 MDHEN, CDR2 SYDVKM. CDR3: CASSFEGRNYGYTF. CDR3 nucleotide sequence: TGTGCCAGCAGTTTTGAGGGGCGGAACTATGGCTACACCTTC.